A selection of T cell receptor beta chains follows, all from one sample in a study of blood T cells in healthy people across ages. Each CDR3 protein is one row after TCRdb ran MiXCR on the 5' RACE reads. The sample includes roughly 800,000 distinct CDR3 sequences, more than 45% of them seen just once. Sequencing used blood. Receptors originate from a man aged 30-40 years in good health. CDR3s include the opening cysteine and the closing phenylalanine or tryptophan. Clone size is stated in some rows and not others, as once, few, many or a class when expanded.

size,V,J,CDR3
few,TRBV3-1,TRBJ2-1,CASSDGGAGDEQFF
NA,TRBV10-3,NA,CAIGNLLGTGYEQYF
few,TRBV20-1,TRBJ1-4,CSAPVGGEKLFF
NA,TRBV6-5,TRBJ2-7,CASSYSLGAYLREQYF
NA,TRBV6-5,TRBJ1-2,CASSYSAGISYGYTF
NA,TRBV29-1,TRBJ2-7,CSVRGPGPEQYF
few,TRBV7-2,TRBJ2-7,CASSRYTSSGRAYEQYF
NA,TRBV11-2,NA,CASSPQEGQGGVEQYF
NA,TRBV20-1,NA,CSAKHRAEDEQYF
NA,TRBV20-1,TRBJ2-1,CSARVAGDEQFF
few,TRBV15,TRBJ1-4,CATSRDNSRKFF
NA,TRBV28,TRBJ2-3,CASSFLGNTDTQYF
NA,TRBV7-2,NA,CASSYQPETQYF
NA,TRBV3-1,TRBJ2-1,CASSQSRANNEQFF
NA,TRBV28,TRBJ2-1,CASSLSILGEQFF
NA,TRBV11-2,TRBJ1-2,CASSLGAGGNYGYTF
NA,TRBV12-3/TRBV12-4,TRBJ1-4,CATTRGAKLANEKLFF
once,TRBV6-5,TRBJ1-2,CASRYGHGYGYTF
NA,TRBV29-1,TRBJ1-2,CSVEDARGVYGYTF
NA,TRBV4-2,TRBJ2-6,CASSQEGLTGANVLTF
NA,TRBV7-9,TRBJ2-1,CASSGPSGRAVNEQFF
many,TRBV29-1,TRBJ1-2,CSVVRGDYGYTF
NA,TRBV4-3,TRBJ2-1,CASSQDGGRADEQFF
few,TRBV7-2,TRBJ2-3,CASSLRFPLDTQYF
many,TRBV7-2,TRBJ2-5,CASSSYQAGSETQYF
NA,TRBV29-1,TRBJ1-2,CSVEDSARAGGCTF
few,TRBV28,TRBJ2-7,CASRSGTRGHEQYF
NA,TRBV4-3,TRBJ2-3,CASSQDPLKTQYF
NA,TRBV20-1,TRBJ2-7,CSARERRFMDEQYF
NA,TRBV7-2,TRBJ2-2,CASSSRTDTGELFF
NA,TRBV6-1,TRBJ2-1,CASSESGGAREQFF
NA,TRBV10-3,TRBJ1-2,CAISESLGWNYGYTF
NA,TRBV10-3,TRBJ2-7,CAISESRQPLSYEQYF
NA,TRBV20-1,NA,CSALSGDNSYNEQYF
NA,TRBV6-1,TRBJ1-1,CASSEALQGTNTEAFF
NA,TRBV7-3,TRBJ2-3,CAGSPGQGPDTQYF